Presented here are 7 T cell receptor beta chains from one specimen sequenced in a study of cytomegalovirus exposure and HLA in healthy donors. The primer mix had 60 Vbeta and 13 Jbeta primers. TCRdb's copy holds only in-frame clones and misses some; the assay was immunoSEQ multiplex PCR. This sample has 150,000 to 200,000 clones, with roughly 85% found just once. Sequences were obtained from PBMCs. The receptors shown here come from a male donor in good health and CMV-seropositive.

This chain uses TRBV27 with TRBJ2-5; no reliable D call. The germline V gene has CDR1 MNHEY and CDR2 SMNVEV (reference sequence). The CDR3 runs to 13 residues. V lost 6 bases, J lost 3 bases, and 11 bases lay in between. The CDR3 here is CASSPSREETQYF. CDR3 sequence (DNA): TGTGCCAGCAGCCCATCCCGCGAAGAGACCCAGTACTTC.

This chain uses TRBV27 with TRBJ2-1; 12 bases fit TRBD2. J was trimmed by 9 bases and V by 5 bases; bases with no gene match: 11. Germline V CDR1 and CDR2: MNHEY, SMNVEV (reference sequence). This CDR3 is 16 amino acids long. CDR3 coding DNA: TGTGCCAGCAGTCCCGTCTCTAGCGGGAGGGCAGCTGAGCAGTTCTTC. Protein: CASSPVSSGRAAEQFF.

CDR3 nucleotide sequence: TGCAGCGTTGGCCAGGCAGGAGAAAAACTGTTTTTT. Protein sequence: CSVGQAGEKLFF. This chain links TRBV29-1 with TRBJ1-4; D unresolved. Germline loops: CDR1 SQVTM, CDR2 ANQGSEA. The V gene lost 4 bases and the J gene lost 8 bases, with 11 bases spanning the gap. This CDR3 contains 12 residues.

The chain carries TRBV5-4 and TRBJ1-6; maybe TRBD1 (5 bases). V lost 0 bases to trimming and J lost 9 bases, with 16 bases between them. The CDR3 is 16 residues long. Germline-derived CDR1 and CDR2 are SGHNT and YYREEE (reference sequence). The CDR3 nucleotides are TGTGCCAGCAGCTTGGGTGGGGCCTCCTCACCTTCACCCCTCCACTTT. Translated, it gives CASSLGGASSPSPLHF.

The CDR3 coding sequence is TGCGCCAGCAGCTTGCGGACAGGGGGCTACGAGCAGTACTTC. Translating gives CASSLRTGGYEQYF. This chain uses TRBV5-1 with TRBJ2-7; 10 positions agree with TRBD1. V lost 1 base and J lost 3; bases outside the gene matches: 1. Germline V gene lookup returns CDR1 SGHRS and CDR2 YFSETQ. The CDR3 length is 14 residues.

CDR3 region: CASSAGGTSYEQYF. The CDR3 DNA reads as TGTGCCAGCAGCGCAGGTGGAACATCCTACGAGCAGTACTTC. The V and J genes are TRBV27 and TRBJ2-7, with D unresolved. There are 14 residues in the CDR3. The germline V and J ends were trimmed by 6 bases and 1 base, with 13 bases remaining between them. CDR1 MNHEY and CDR2 SMNVEV come from the germline V gene (reference sequence).

V gene TRBV5-5 combines with J gene TRBJ2-1, with D unclear. The germline V and J ends were trimmed by 2 bases and 3 bases, with 9 bases remaining between them. The CDR3 has 14 amino acids. Per the germline V gene, CDR1 is SGHKS and CDR2 is YYEKEE (reference sequence). The CDR3, as DNA: TGTGCCAGCAGCTTTTTTAGTGACTACAATGAGCAGTTCTTC. Translating gives CASSFFSDYNEQFF.